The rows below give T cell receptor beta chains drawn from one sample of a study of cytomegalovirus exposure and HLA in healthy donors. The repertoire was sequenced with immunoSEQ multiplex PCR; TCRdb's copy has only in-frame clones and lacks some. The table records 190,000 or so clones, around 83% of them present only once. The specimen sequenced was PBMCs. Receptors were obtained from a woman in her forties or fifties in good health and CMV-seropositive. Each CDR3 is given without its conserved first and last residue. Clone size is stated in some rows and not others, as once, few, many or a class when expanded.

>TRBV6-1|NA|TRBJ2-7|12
ASTLDSVSYEQY
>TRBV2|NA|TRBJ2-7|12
ASSEGQGVYEQY
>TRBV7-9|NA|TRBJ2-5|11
ASSLAAAWTQY
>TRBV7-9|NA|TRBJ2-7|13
ASSRTGGPFRGQY
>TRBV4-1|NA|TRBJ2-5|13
ASSQLGGPRETQY
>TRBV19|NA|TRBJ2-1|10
ASSFRLAEQF
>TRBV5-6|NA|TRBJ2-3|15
ASSTLTPGQGADTQY
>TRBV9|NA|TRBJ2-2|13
ASSVVPSGTGELF
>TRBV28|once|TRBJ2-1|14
ASSLGGAGSVDEQF
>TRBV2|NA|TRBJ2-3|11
ASSRGGADTQY
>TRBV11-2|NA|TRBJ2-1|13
ASRGGTRGYNEQF
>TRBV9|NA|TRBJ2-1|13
ASSVASLAYNEQF
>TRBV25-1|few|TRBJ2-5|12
ASSEFSGAETQY
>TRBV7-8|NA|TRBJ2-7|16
ASSLGAPKGREFYEQY
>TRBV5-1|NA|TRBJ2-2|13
ASSSQRGGTGELF
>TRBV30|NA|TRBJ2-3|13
AWSAGQASTDTQY
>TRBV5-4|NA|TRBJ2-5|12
ASSLQVSQETQY
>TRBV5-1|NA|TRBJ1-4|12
ASSLEQGDEKLF
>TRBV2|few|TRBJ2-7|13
ASSAIRGTKDEQY
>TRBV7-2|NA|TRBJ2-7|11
ASSGAVPYEQY
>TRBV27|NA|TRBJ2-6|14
ASSLPGSSGANGLT
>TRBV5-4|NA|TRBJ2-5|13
ASSLDGTSRETQY
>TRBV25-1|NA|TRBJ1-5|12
ASGGDNSNQPQH
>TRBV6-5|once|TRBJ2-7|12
ASSNGPGPYEQY
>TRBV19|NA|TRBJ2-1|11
ASSRSRNNEQF
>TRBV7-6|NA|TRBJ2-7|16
ASSLSPSGGLIAYEQY
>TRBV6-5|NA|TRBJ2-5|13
ASSWLAGGEETQY
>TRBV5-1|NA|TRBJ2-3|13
ASSISGRDTDTQY
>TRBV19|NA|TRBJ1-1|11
ASNQGARTEAF
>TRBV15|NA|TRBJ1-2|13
ATSRATGWVSGYT
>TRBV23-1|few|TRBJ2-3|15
ASSQSGGDRESDTQY
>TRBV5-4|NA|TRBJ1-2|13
ASSPSMGGRVGYT
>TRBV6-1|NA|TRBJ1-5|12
ASSATGVDQPQH
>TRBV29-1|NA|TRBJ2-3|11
SVVGGAPDTQY
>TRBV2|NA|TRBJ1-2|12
ASSYRQGGDGYT
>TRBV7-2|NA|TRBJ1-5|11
ASSLVQNQPQH
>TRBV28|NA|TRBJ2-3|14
ASSFSGLAGTDTQY
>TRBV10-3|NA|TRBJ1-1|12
AISESNRGTEAF
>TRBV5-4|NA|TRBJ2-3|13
ASSFPGGDTDTQY
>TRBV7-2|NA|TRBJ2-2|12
ASTPTGHSGELF
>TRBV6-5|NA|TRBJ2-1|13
ASSPAGGPWNEQF
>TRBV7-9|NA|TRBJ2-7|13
SSRAGTGKLYEQY
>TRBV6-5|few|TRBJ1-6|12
ASSYSPVNSPLH
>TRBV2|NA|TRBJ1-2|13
ASSEARDRGRGYT
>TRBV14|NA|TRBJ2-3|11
ASSLPGADTQY
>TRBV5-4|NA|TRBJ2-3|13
ASSRTGSGTDTQY
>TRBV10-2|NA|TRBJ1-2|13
ASSQLGQGDYGYT
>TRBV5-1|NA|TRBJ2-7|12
ASSLGGTRGEQY
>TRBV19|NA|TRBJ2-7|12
ASSPGPGQGRRY
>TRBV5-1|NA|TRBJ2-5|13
ASSLMGQYQETQY
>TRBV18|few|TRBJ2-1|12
ASSLAGGLDEQF
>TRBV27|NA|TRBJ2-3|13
ASSFQGQAQDTQY
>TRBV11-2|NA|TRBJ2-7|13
ASSLDNVASYEQY